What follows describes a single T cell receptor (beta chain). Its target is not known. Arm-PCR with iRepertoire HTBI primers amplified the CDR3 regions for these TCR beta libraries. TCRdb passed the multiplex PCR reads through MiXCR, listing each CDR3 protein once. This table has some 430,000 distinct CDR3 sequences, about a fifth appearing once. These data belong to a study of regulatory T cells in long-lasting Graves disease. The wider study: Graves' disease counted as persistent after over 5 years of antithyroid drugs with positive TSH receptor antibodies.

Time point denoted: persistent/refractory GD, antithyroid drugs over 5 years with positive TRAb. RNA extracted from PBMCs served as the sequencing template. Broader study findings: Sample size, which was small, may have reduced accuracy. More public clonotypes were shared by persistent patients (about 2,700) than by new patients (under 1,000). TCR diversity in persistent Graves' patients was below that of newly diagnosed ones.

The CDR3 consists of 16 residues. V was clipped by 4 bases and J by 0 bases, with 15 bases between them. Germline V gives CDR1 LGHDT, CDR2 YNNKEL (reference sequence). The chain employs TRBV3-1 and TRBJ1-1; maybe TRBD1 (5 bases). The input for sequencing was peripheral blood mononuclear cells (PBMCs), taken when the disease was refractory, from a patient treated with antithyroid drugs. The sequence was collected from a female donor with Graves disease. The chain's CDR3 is CASSPGAARLNTEAFF. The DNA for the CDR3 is TGTGCCAGCAGCCCCGGGGCCGCCAGGTTGAACACTGAAGCTTTCTTT.